The source of this T cell receptor beta chain is a study of Ad26.COV2.S vaccination and SARS-CoV-2 variants. The wider study: The authors gave Ad26.COV2.S intramuscularly, either once or twice 56 days apart. Study results and limitations: Possibly, TCR breadth and depth analyses underestimated total T cell responses. It was vaccine recipients, not placebo recipients, who had the higher spike-specific TCR breadth. After vaccination, substantial breadth of spike-specific CD8+ and CD4+ responses was reported.

As to treatment: around 19 received Ad26.COV2.S at low or high dose, single or two shots; about 5 received placebo; per-sample allocation not given. Day 63 after the first injection of vaccine or placebo was the sampling time. This CDR3 has 14 amino acids. Trimming took 3 bases from V and 2 from J, leaving 12 bases between them. Germline values: CDR1 SGDLS, CDR2 YYNGEE. This clone occurred once. Its antigen is currently unknown. Generated by immunoSEQ multiplex PCR, the TCRdb table keeps only in-frame clones and is missing some. This table holds about 350,000 clones, 75% to 90% found once. Sequencing used peripheral blood, obtained in a trial of Ad26.COV2.S vaccine versus placebo. The source is a person aged 18-60 years who received the Ad26.COV2.S COVID-19 vaccine or a placebo. The V call is TRBV9, the J call TRBJ2-7; D is perhaps TRBD1 (5 bases). The CDR3 DNA sequence: TGTGCCAGCAGCGCCTTTGACAGTACCTACGAGCAGTACTTC. The encoded protein is CASSAFDSTYEQYF. Using reference TRBV9 and TRBJ2-7 for the parts outside the CDR3, the full variable domain is DSGVTQTPKHLITATGQRVTLRCSPRSGDLSVYWYQQSLDQGLQFLIQYYNGEERAKGNILERFSAQQFPDLHSELNLSSLELGDSALYFCASSAFDSTYEQYFGPGTRLTVT.